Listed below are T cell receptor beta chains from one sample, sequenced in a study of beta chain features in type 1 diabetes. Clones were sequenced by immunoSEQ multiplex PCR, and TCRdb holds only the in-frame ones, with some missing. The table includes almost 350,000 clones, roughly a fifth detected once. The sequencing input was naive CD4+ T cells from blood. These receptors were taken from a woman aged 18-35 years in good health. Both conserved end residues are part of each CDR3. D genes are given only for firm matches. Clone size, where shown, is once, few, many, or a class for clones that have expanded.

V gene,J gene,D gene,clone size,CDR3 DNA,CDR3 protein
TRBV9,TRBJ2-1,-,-,TGTGCCAGCAGCACTGTGGGGGGGCTCGGTGAGCAGTTCTTC,CASSTVGGLGEQFF
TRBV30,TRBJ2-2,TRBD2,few,TGTGCCTGGAGTGCCCACCGGGGGGCCGGGGAGCTGTTTTTT,CAWSAHRGAGELFF
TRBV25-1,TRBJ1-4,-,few,TGTGCCAGCAGTTTACAGCAAAAACTGTTTTTT,CASSLQQKLFF
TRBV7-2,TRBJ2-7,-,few,TGTGCCAGCAGCGGAACGGGATCTCACCACGAGCAGTACTTC,CASSGTGSHHEQYF
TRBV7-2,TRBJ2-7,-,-,TGTGCCAGCAGCTTAGTACCCCAGGCGCCCTACGAGCAGTACTTC,CASSLVPQAPYEQYF
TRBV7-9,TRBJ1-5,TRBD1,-,TGTGCCAGCAGCTTAGTGGCAGGGGGCCGGAATCAGCCCCAGCATTTT,CASSLVAGGRNQPQHF
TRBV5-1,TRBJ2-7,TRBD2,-,TGCGCCAGCAGCGCACCTCTAGCGGGGAATTCATACGAGCAGTACTTC,CASSAPLAGNSYEQYF
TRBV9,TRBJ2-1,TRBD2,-,TGTGCCAGCAGCCCACCAGGAGGGACTACTCTTCATGAGCAGTTCTTC,CASSPPGGTTLHEQFF
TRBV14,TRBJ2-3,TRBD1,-,TGTGCCAGCAGCCTCGACAGGGGCGGGCAGTATTTT,CASSLDRGGQYF
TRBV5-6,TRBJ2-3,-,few,TGTGCCAGCAGCTTCAAGGCGGCAGATACGCAGTATTTT,CASSFKAADTQYF
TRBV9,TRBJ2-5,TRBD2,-,TGTGCCAGCAGCGTAGCCGGGGGGTACCAAGAGACCCAGTACTTC,CASSVAGGYQETQYF
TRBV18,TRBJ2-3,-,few,TGTGCCAGCTCACCACCGAGGAGCCCAGATACGCAGTATTTT,CASSPPRSPDTQYF
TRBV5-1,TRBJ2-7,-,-,TGCGCCAGCAAATATCAAGGGGGTTCCTCCTACGAGCAGTACTTC,CASKYQGGSSYEQYF
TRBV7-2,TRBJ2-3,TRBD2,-,TGTGCCAGCAGCTTAGCACCCAGCGGGAGGGGAGATACGCAGTATTTT,CASSLAPSGRGDTQYF
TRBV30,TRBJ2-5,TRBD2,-,TGTGCCTGGAGTGTGGTAGCGGGGGTGGGAGAGACCCAGTACTTC,CAWSVVAGVGETQYF
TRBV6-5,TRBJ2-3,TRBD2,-,TGTGCCAGCAGTCCCAGGCGGGGGGCCGCAGATACGCAGTATTTT,CASSPRRGAADTQYF
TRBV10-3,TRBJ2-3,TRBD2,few,TGTGCCATTACACCGAGCGGGAGGGCCGAAGATACGCAGTATTTT,CAITPSGRAEDTQYF
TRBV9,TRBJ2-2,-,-,TGTGCCAGCAGCTCCCGGACACCTGACACCGGGGAGCTGTTTTTT,CASSSRTPDTGELFF
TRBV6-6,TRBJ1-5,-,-,TGTGCCAGCACCCCGACATCAGACCAGCCCCAGCATTTT,CASTPTSDQPQHF
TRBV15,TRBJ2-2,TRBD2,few,TGTGCCACCTTGGCGGCTAGCGGACGGAGGGAGCTGTTTTTT,CATLAASGRRELFF
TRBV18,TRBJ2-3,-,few,TGTGCCAGCTCACCACCTCCGGGCGGGGATACGCAGTATTTT,CASSPPPGGDTQYF
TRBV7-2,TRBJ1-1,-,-,TGTGCCAGCAGCCTGCAGGGGCGGGTAGACACTGAAGCTTTCTTT,CASSLQGRVDTEAFF
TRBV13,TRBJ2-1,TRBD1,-,TGTGCCAGCAGAGGAACGGACAGGGGGCTCAATGAGCAGTTCTTC,CASRGTDRGLNEQFF
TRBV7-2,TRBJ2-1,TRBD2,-,TGTGCCAGCAGCTTACTACTAGCGGGGAAAGGCAATGAGCAGTTCTTC,CASSLLLAGKGNEQFF
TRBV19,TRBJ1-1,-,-,TGTGCCAGCCAGGGGCCCGCGGGCACTGAAGCTTTCTTT,CASQGPAGTEAFF
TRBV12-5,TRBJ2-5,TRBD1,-,TGTGCTAGTGGTCAGGGGGCGGAGACCCAGTACTTC,CASGQGAETQYF
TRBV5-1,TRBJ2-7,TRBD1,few,TGCGCCAGCAGCTTAGGGACAGGGGCCTACGAGCAGTACTTC,CASSLGTGAYEQYF
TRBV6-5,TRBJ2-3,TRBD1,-,TGTGCCAGCAGTTCACCGGGACAGGGAACCGATACGCAGTATTTT,CASSSPGQGTDTQYF
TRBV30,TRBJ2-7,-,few,TGTGCCTGGAGCCCTGGAGGAGCTGCCTACGAGCAGTACTTC,CAWSPGGAAYEQYF
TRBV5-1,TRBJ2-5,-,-,TGCGCCAGCAGCTTGGGTATGGAGACCCAGTACTTC,CASSLGMETQYF
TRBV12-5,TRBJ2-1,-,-,TGTGCTAGTGGTTTACCCCGCGCACCGCACAATGAGCAGTTCTTC,CASGLPRAPHNEQFF
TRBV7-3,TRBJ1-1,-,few,TGTGCCAGCAGCTTATTCACGCGCACTGAAGCTTTCTTT,CASSLFTRTEAFF
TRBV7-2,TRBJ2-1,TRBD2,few,TGTGCCAGCAGCTTGGCTAGCGGGCCCAATGAGCAGTTCTTC,CASSLASGPNEQFF
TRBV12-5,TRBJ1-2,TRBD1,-,TGTGCTAGTGGCTCCTCAGGGACAGGGAGGAATGGCTACACCTTC,CASGSSGTGRNGYTF
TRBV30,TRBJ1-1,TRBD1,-,TGTGCCTTTTACAGGGGCGCCACTGAAGCTTTCTTT,CAFYRGATEAFF
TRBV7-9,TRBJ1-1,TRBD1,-,TGTGCCAGCAGCTTAGATTTGGGACAGGGGCTCCCTGAAGCTTTCTTT,CASSLDLGQGLPEAFF
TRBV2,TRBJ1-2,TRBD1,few,TGTGCCAGCAGAGACAGGGCCTACTATGGCTACACCTTC,CASRDRAYYGYTF
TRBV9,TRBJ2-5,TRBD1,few,TGTGCCAGCAGCGTAGCTCACGGGACAGAAGAGACCCAGTACTTC,CASSVAHGTEETQYF
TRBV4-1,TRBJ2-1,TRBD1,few,TGCGCCAGCAGCCAAGGGACAGGACCGCACAATGAGCAGTTCTTC,CASSQGTGPHNEQFF
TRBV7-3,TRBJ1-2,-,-,TGTGCCAGCAGCCTCCGATTAGGCGGCGGCTACACCTTC,CASSLRLGGGYTF
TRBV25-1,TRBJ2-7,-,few,TGTGCCAGCAGTGAATGGCAGACGGAGGATCAGTACTTC,CASSEWQTEDQYF
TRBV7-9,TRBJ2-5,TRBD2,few,TGTGCCAGCAGCTTAGGGCTAGCGGGAGCAGCCCAGTACTTC,CASSLGLAGAAQYF
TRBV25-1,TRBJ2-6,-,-,TGTGCCAGCGACAGTTCTGGGGCCAACGTCCTGACTTTC,CASDSSGANVLTF
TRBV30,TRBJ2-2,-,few,TGTGCCTGGAGTGTACAGAGACGCACCGGGGAGCTGTTTTTT,CAWSVQRRTGELFF
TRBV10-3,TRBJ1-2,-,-,TGTGCCATCAGTGGTAGCAGGGACTATGGCTACACCTTC,CAISGSRDYGYTF
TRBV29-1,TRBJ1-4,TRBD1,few,TGCAGCGCTTGGACAGGGGGCGTCGGAAAACTGTTTTTT,CSAWTGGVGKLFF